Sequencing of this T cell receptor (beta chain) was carried out in a study of regulatory T cells in long-lasting Graves disease. Time point described: newly diagnosed GD, antithyroid drugs for less than 3 months. The TCR library was made from RNA that had been extracted from PBMCs in TRIzol. Germline lookup yields CDR1 MGHRA and CDR2 YSYEKL. The CDR3 length is 17 residues. The V segment lost 4 bases and the J segment 4 bases; nucleotides outside the gene matches: 7. CDR3-region Arm-PCR and iRepertoire HTBI primers produced the TCR beta libraries. TCRdb redid the calling of the multiplex PCR reads with MiXCR, one entry per CDR3 protein. The sample includes 200,000 to 250,000 distinct CDR3 sequences, roughly 19% of them seen just once. The data also belong to a second study, concerning T cells in Graves' hyperthyroidism and ophthalmopathy.

This clonotype originated in a young woman with Graves disease. This sample comprised peripheral blood mononuclear cells (PBMCs), obtained at new diagnosis, from a patient treated with antithyroid drugs. V usage is TRBV4-1 and J usage is TRBJ2-3; 14 bases are a match to TRBD2. The CDR3 DNA is TGCGCCAGCAGCCGTTCGACTAGCGGGGGGGCCCCAGATACGCAGTATTTT. It codes for CASSRSTSGGAPDTQYF.